This TCR beta chain appears in the sequencing data of a study of blood T cell repertoires in COVID-19. In the original workflow: It was from reference gene primer amplification that nucleated cell counts were estimated. This table comes from immunoSEQ multiplex PCR, and its TCRdb copy is limited to in-frame clones, with some not included. The DNA gave D and trimming, while V, J and clone size come from that table. The sample has 100,000 to 150,000 clones; 92% are singletons. The ends lost 4 bases at V and 7 bases at J; junction bases unmatched: 15. Germline V lookup: CDR1 SGHNT, CDR2 YYREEE (reference sequence). This CDR3 is built from 18 residues. Seattle's cohort entered during active infection and was followed longitudinally.

The receptor was isolated from a man aged 45-65 years with COVID-19, enrolled during active disease. The sequenced material came from peripheral blood. The V call is TRBV5-4, the J call TRBJ2-1; 12 bases are shared with TRBD2. CDR3 loop: CASSPRRLAGGPGNEQFF. CDR3 coding DNA: TGTGCCAGCAGCCCAAGAAGGCTAGCGGGAGGGCCTGGGAATGAGCAGTTCTTC.